Shown below are 14 T cell receptor beta chains from a single sample sequenced in a study of PD-1 blockade in mismatch repair-deficient tumors. The method was immunoSEQ multiplex PCR; TCRdb's version includes in-frame clones alone and lacks a portion of them. Of tens of thousands of clones listed, approximately 84% were seen once; the top ten hold about 2.6%. The sample here was peripheral blood, taken 12 weeks after starting pembrolizumab. The receptor source for this set is an adult with mismatch repair-deficient cancer.

The chain has TRBV11-2 and TRBJ2-3; no definite D call. V was cut by 11 bases and J by 4 bases, with 13 bases left in between. Germline V gives CDR1 SGHAT, CDR2 FQNNGV. The CDR3 runs to 12 residues. In DNA form, the CDR3 reads TGTGCCCACGAGAGTCAGGCAGATACGCAGTATTTT. Translating gives CAHESQADTQYF.

J is TRBJ2-3 and V is TRBV7-3; D perhaps matches TRBD2 (5 bases). This CDR3 region has 16 residues. The germline V gene has CDR1 SGHTA and CDR2 FQGTGA. The V and J ends lost 1 base and 1 base respectively, with 12 bases between them. The CDR3 sequence: CASSLSTGDRTDTQYF. CDR3 DNA: TGTGCCAGCAGCTTAAGTACCGGGGATCGCACAGATACGCAGTATTTT.

V gene TRBV13 combines with J gene TRBJ2-5; TRBD2 agrees at 10 bases. V dropped 3 bases and J dropped 1; count of bases not matched to a gene: 5. The CDR3 spans 16 residues. Germline CDR1 reads PRHDT; CDR2 reads FYEKMQ (reference sequence). The DNA for the CDR3 is TGTGCCAGCAGCTTCGGACTAGCGGACTTCCAAGAGACCCAGTACTTC. It encodes CASSFGLADFQETQYF.

The genes are TRBV6-5 and TRBJ2-7; TRBD2 matches 7 bases. V was pared by 2 bases and J by 0 bases, with 1 base of the junction left unmatched. The CDR3 length is 14 residues. Germline V gene sequence: CDR1 MNHEY, CDR2 SVGAGI. CDR3 in amino acids: CASSYGTTSYEQYF. The CDR3, as DNA: TGTGCCAGCAGTTACGGGACTACCTCCTACGAGCAGTACTTC.

The gene calls are TRBV27 and TRBJ2-1; D possibly corresponds to TRBD2 (5 bases). V was pared by 6 bases and J by 8 bases, with 11 bases between. This CDR3 spans 12 amino acids. Germline V lookup: CDR1 MNHEY, CDR2 SMNVEV (reference sequence). CDR3 residues: CASSLGGDEQFF. The CDR3 DNA reads TGTGCCAGCAGCCTTGGAGGTGATGAGCAGTTCTTC.

The rearrangement links TRBV5-4 to TRBJ2-7; 7 nucleotides line up with TRBD2. Germline V gene data show CDR1 as SGHNT and CDR2 as YYREEE (reference sequence). This CDR3 spans 17 amino acids. Unmatched junction bases numbered 12, after V lost 1 base and J lost 2 bases. The chain's CDR3 is CASSLFGGGRFTYEQYF. CDR3 nucleotides: TGTGCCAGCAGCTTGTTTGGGGGAGGGCGATTTACCTACGAGCAGTACTTC. The entire variable domain, with the rest obtained from reference TRBV5-4 and TRBJ2-7, is as follows: ETGVTQSPTHLIKTRGQQVTLRCSSQSGHNTVSWYQQALGQGPQFIFQYYREEENGRGNFPPRFSGLQFPNYSSELNVNALELDDSALYLCASSLFGGGRFTYEQYFGPGTRLTVT.

This chain joins TRBV5-6 and TRBJ1-1; TRBD1 matches 8 bases. From germline, CDR1 is SGHDT and CDR2 YYEEEE. V lost 3 bases to trimming and J lost 9 bases; unmatched junction nucleotides: 7. The CDR3 is 13 amino acids. The CDR3 here is CASSSRDRGQAFF. The CDR3, as DNA: TGTGCCAGCAGCTCACGAGACAGGGGCCAAGCTTTCTTT.

This chain links TRBV7-8 with TRBJ2-2, with 8 bases identical to TRBD2. In germline, CDR1 is SGHVS, CDR2 FQNEAQ. J gave up 5 bases and V 1 base, and 9 bases lay outside the gene matches. This CDR3 is built from 17 residues. The CDR3 DNA follows: TGTGCCAGCAGCTTAGTTACTAGCGGACGAAAGACCGGGGAGCTGTTTTTT. The encoded protein is CASSLVTSGRKTGELFF.

This chain connects TRBV4-2 to TRBJ2-7; 10 bases match TRBD2. V shed 4 bases and J 5 bases; nucleotides not matched to a gene: 29. In germline, CDR1 is LGHNA, CDR2 YNFKEQ. This CDR3 is built from 22 residues. CDR3 loop: CASSRISGVFTSGTKNRNEQYF. CDR3 bases: TGTGCCAGCAGCCGTATATCCGGGGTCTTTACTAGCGGGACTAAGAATCGGAACGAGCAGTACTTC.

The chain couples TRBV18 to TRBJ2-5; D uncertain. Trimming removed 1 base at V and 3 bases at J, with 0 bases between. This CDR3 spans 11 amino acids. CDR1 is KGHSH, CDR2 LQKENI, per germline. CDR3 residues: CASSPQETQYF. In DNA form, the CDR3 reads TGTGCCAGCTCACCACAAGAGACCCAGTACTTC. Drawing the rest from reference TRBV18 and TRBJ2-5, the complete variable domain is NAGVMQNPRHLVRRRGQEARLRCSPMKGHSHVYWYRQLPEEGLKFMVYLQKENIIDESGMPKERFSAEFPKEGPSILRIQQVVRGDSAAYFCASSPQETQYFGPGTRLLVL.

The chain has TRBV4-2 and TRBJ2-3; D uncertain. The germline CDR1 and CDR2 sequences are LGHNA and YNFKEQ. V lost 0 bases and J lost 2, with 6 bases in between. The CDR3 totals 14 residues. The CDR3 nucleotides are TGTGCCAGCAGCCAAGATCGAACCACAGATACGCAGTATTTT. This gives the protein CASSQDRTTDTQYF.

This clone was counted once. The chain employs TRBV21-1 and TRBJ2-7. TRBV21-1 is an annotated pseudogene. The CDR3 consists of 12 residues. CDR3 DNA sequence: TGTGCCAGCAACGAGGACGGCTACGAGCAGTACTTC. Amino acids: CASNEDGYEQYF.

The rearrangement uses TRBV6-1 and TRBJ1-2; D gene ambiguous. Germline assignment: CDR1 MNHNS and CDR2 SASEGT. Trimming removed 8 bases at V and 8 bases at J, with 21 bases between. This CDR3 region has 14 residues. CDR3 region: CASPLPEASGGYTF. The CDR3 nucleotides read TGTGCCAGCCCGCTCCCCGAGGCCAGCGGCGGCTACACCTTC.

The chain recombines TRBV19 with TRBJ2-5; 14 bases are shared with TRBD2. The CDR3 is 16 amino acids. With 3 bases clipped from V and 4 bases from J, the junction kept 4 bases outside the gene matches. The germline V gene encodes CDR1 LNHDA and CDR2 SQIVND (reference sequence). CDR3 sequence (DNA): TGTGCCAGTAGTATGGCAGGACTAGCGGGAGGAGAGACCCAGTACTTC. It yields the protein CASSMAGLAGGETQYF.